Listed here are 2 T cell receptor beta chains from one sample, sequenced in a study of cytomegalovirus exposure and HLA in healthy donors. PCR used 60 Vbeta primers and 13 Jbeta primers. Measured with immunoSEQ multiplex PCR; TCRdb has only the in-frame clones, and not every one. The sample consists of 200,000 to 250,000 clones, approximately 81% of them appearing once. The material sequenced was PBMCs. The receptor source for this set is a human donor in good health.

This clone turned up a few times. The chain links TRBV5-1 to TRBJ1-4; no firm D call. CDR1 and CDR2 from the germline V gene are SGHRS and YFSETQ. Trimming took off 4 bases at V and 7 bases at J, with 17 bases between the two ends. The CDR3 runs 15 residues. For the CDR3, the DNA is TGCGCCAGCAGCCCTGGCCGACACGAAGGTGAAAAACTGTTTTTT. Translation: CASSPGRHEGEKLFF.

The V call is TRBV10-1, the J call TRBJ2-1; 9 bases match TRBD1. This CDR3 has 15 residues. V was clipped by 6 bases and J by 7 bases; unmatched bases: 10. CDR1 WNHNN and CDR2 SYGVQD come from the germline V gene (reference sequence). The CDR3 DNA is TGCGCCAGCAGGGCTACAGGGGGCGCGTCTAATGAGCAGTTCTTC. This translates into CASRATGGASNEQFF.